This T cell receptor (beta chain) was captured in a study of cytomegalovirus exposure and HLA in healthy donors. The wider study: From HLA-typed donors, an early data release held approximately 85 million unique TCRs. Study results and limitations: Earlier results showed most TCR beta V segments being productive about 87% or about 30% of the time. In a later analysis, a missense DCLRE1C variant was linked to TCR beta V- and J-gene trimming. The study labeled under 200 TCR beta chains cytomegalovirus-associated.

13 Jbeta primers and 60 Vbeta primers were used for the PCR. The assay was immunoSEQ multiplex PCR, and TCRdb's table has in-frame clones only and misses some. In the table there are under 150,000 clones, 81% of which are singletons. Germline V gene lookup returns CDR1 SGHRS and CDR2 YFSETQ. The CDR3 runs 13 residues. Trimming pared 4 bases from V and 5 bases from J, leaving 10 bases between. On this clone itself: As yet, its antigen is unknown.

The rearrangement joins TRBV5-1 to TRBJ2-1; D is uncertain. The source material was PBMCs. This receptor was obtained from a man aged 18 to 29 in good health and CMV-seronegative. The CDR3, as DNA: TGCGCCAGCAGCCCCGCTAATGACAATGAGCAGTTCTTC. It translates to CASSPANDNEQFF.